This entry lists 18 T cell receptor beta chains sequenced from one sample in a study of Tregs in tolerant kidney transplant recipients. The protocol was immunoSEQ multiplex PCR, while the TCRdb copy is restricted to in-frame clones and leaves out a portion. The sample shows around 70,000 clones, around nine tenths of them seen only once. Here the sequenced sample was CD8+ T cells from blood, taken before the transplant. The receptors come from a human donor who received a combined kidney and bone marrow transplant.

The chain couples TRBV14 to TRBJ2-1; TRBD2 aligns across 9 bases. This CDR3 is 17 amino acids long. Germline trimming cut 3 bases from V and 0 bases from J; bases unmatched to any gene: 6. Germline CDR1 reads SGHDN; CDR2 reads FVKESK. The chain's CDR3 is CASSQSGRPPSYNEQFF. The CDR3 region has the DNA TGTGCCAGCAGCCAGAGCGGGAGGCCCCCCTCCTACAATGAGCAGTTCTTC.

The chain carries TRBV4-2 and TRBJ1-3, with 9 bases lining up with TRBD1. The ends lost 0 bases at V and 0 bases at J; junction bases unmatched: 15. The CDR3 extends over 21 amino acids. CDR1 and CDR2 from the germline V gene are LGHNA and YNFKEQ. CDR3: CASSQDRDRDPQTNSGNTIYF. The CDR3 DNA sequence: TGTGCCAGCAGCCAAGACCGGGACAGGGATCCCCAGACCAACTCTGGAAACACCATATATTTT.

V gene TRBV30 combines with J gene TRBJ2-7, with TRBD1 as a possible D gene (6 bases). The CDR3 consists of 12 residues. Trimming cost V 5 bases and J 3 bases, with 11 bases left between them. CDR1 and CDR2 from the germline V gene are GTSNPN and SVGIG (reference sequence). The CDR3 loop reads CAWDTGYYEQYF. The CDR3 DNA sequence: TGTGCCTGGGATACAGGGTACTACGAGCAGTACTTC.

The chain is built from TRBV6-5 and TRBJ1-1; a weak D match, TRBD1 (6 bases). This CDR3 contains 14 residues. V lost 6 bases, J lost 1 base, and 12 bases lay in between. Germline values: CDR1 MNHEY, CDR2 SVGAGI. CDR3 sequence reads: CASRETGPNTEAFF. CDR3 nucleotides: TGTGCCAGCAGGGAGACAGGCCCGAACACTGAAGCTTTCTTT.

This sequence joins TRBV4-1 and TRBJ2-3; TRBD2 aligns across 12 bases. This CDR3 region has 16 residues. Germline V gene data show CDR1 as MGHRA and CDR2 as YSYEKL. Unmatched junction bases numbered 2, after V lost 4 bases and J lost 0 bases. The CDR3: CASSPGTSGSTDTQYF. DNA for the CDR3: TGCGCCAGCAGCCCCGGGACTAGCGGGAGCACAGATACGCAGTATTTT.

The CDR3 DNA reads as TGTGCCAGCAGCTTGACAGGGCTTCTAGATACGCAGTATTTT. Residues: CASSLTGLLDTQYF. This chain links TRBV28 with TRBJ2-3; 7 nucleotides align to TRBD1. There are 14 residues in the CDR3. Germline CDR1 and CDR2: MDHEN and SYDVKM. With V trimmed by 6 bases and J by 5 bases, 8 bases remained unmatched. Full variable domain (missing parts from reference TRBV28 and TRBJ2-3): DVKVTQSSRYLVKRTGEKVFLECVQDMDHENMFWYRQDPGLGLRLIYFSYDVKMKEKGDIPEGYSVSREKKERFSLILESASTNQTSMYLCASSLTGLLDTQYFGPGTRLTVL.

The chain joins TRBV7-8 to TRBJ2-1, with TRBD1 matching over 8 bases. The CDR3 spans 15 residues. J gave up 15 bases and V 1 base, and 14 bases lay outside the gene matches. Germline V lookup: CDR1 SGHVS, CDR2 FQNEAQ. The CDR3: CASSLEQGGWLLRFF. In DNA, the CDR3 is TGTGCCAGCAGCTTAGAACAGGGGGGATGGTTGTTACGGTTCTTC.

This chain links TRBV29-1 with TRBJ2-1; 7 bases are shared with TRBD2. CDR1 and CDR2 (germline): SQVTM, ANQGSEA. This CDR3 region has 13 residues. V shed 5 bases and J 4 bases; nucleotides not matched to a gene: 5. The CDR3 region is CSVSGVVYNEQFF. CDR3 DNA: TGCAGCGTTAGCGGGGTAGTTTACAATGAGCAGTTCTTC.

About this clone: One junction end disagrees with the germline gene, perhaps due to a read error. J is TRBJ1-5 and V is TRBV7-7, with a tentative D call TRBD1 (6 bases). This CDR3 spans 15 amino acids. Germline V gene sequence: CDR1 SSHAT, CDR2 FNYEAQ (reference sequence). CDR3 coding DNA: TGTGCCAGCGGCTTGAAAACAGGGAGCAATCAGCCCCAGCATTTT. Amino acid sequence: CASGLKTGSNQPQHF.

The V call is TRBV5-8, the J call TRBJ1-5; no firm D call. Trimming took off 2 bases at V and 7 bases at J, with 13 bases between the two ends. Germline V gene lookup returns CDR1 SGHTS and CDR2 YDEGEE. CDR3 length equals 14 residues. In nucleotides, the CDR3 is TGTGCCAGCAGCTTATTAGCCTTAGGCCAGCCCCAGCATTTT. Translation: CASSLLALGQPQHF.

The J gene is TRBJ1-2, the V gene TRBV6-5; unclear D gene. The V end lost 2 bases, the J end lost 7 bases, and 8 bases lay between the germline ends. The CDR3 length is 12 residues. Germline V gene sequence: CDR1 MNHEY, CDR2 SVGAGI. CDR3 residues: CASSYDLFGYTF. The CDR3 DNA is TGTGCCAGCAGTTACGACTTATTTGGCTACACCTTC.

This clone has only one observation. V and J are TRBV28 and TRBJ1-2, with 8 bases that match TRBD1. V lost 2 bases, J lost 8 bases, and 7 bases stayed unmatched. CDR1 and CDR2 from the germline V gene are MDHEN and SYDVKM. The CDR3 consists of 14 residues. In DNA, the CDR3 is TGTGCCAGCAGTTTAACAGGGGGGTATGCCGGCTACACCTTC. Protein: CASSLTGGYAGYTF.

The gene calls are TRBV19 and TRBJ2-1, with TRBD2 matching over 7 bases. The germline V gene has CDR1 LNHDA and CDR2 SQIVND (reference sequence). This CDR3 comprises 14 residues. V was pared by 5 bases and J by 7 bases, with 8 bases of the junction left unmatched. The CDR3 DNA reads TGTGCCAGTAGTCTACCGGGACTACTAAATGAGCAGTTCTTC. It translates to CASSLPGLLNEQFF.

This clone was picked up one time. The rearrangement joins TRBV7-8 to TRBJ1-5, with D unclear. Trimming cost V 1 base and J 1 base, with 14 bases left between them. This CDR3 spans 17 amino acids. The germline V gene encodes CDR1 SGHVS and CDR2 FQNEAQ. CDR3 region: CASSLEVLTRSNQPQHF. DNA of the CDR3: TGTGCCAGCAGCTTAGAGGTCCTAACGAGGAGCAATCAGCCCCAGCATTTT.

The genes are TRBV18 and TRBJ1-3; 7 bases map to TRBD1. CDR1 and CDR2 (germline): KGHSH, LQKENI. The J segment lost 3 bases and the V segment lost 0 bases, leaving 2 bases of the junction unmatched. The CDR3 is 15 amino acids. The CDR3 region is CASSPPNRGGNTIYF. The CDR3 DNA follows: TGTGCCAGCTCACCACCGAACAGGGGTGGAAACACCATATATTTT.

The chain couples TRBV4-2 to TRBJ1-2; no clear D. Trimming left V 2 bases short and J 6 bases short, with 10 bases between. The V gene's germline CDR1 is LGHNA and CDR2 YNFKEQ. The CDR3 sequence is 13 residues long. CDR3 bases: TGTGCCAGCAGCCAAACCCGGGAAGATGGCTACACCTTC. Amino acid sequence: CASSQTREDGYTF.

J is TRBJ1-4 and V is TRBV19; 10 bases line up with TRBD1. Germline V gene sequence: CDR1 LNHDA, CDR2 SQIVND (reference sequence). Trimming at V came to 5 bases and at J to 14 bases, leaving 5 bases not matched to a gene. The CDR3 runs to 12 residues. The CDR3, as DNA: TGTGCCAGTAGTCCTACGGGACAGGGGCTGTTTTTT. It codes for CASSPTGQGLFF.

J is TRBJ2-5 and V is TRBV4-3, with D maybe TRBD2 (6 bases). The CDR3 extends over 17 amino acids. Trimming pared 0 bases from V and 3 bases from J, leaving 17 bases between. CDR1 is LGHNA, CDR2 YSLEER, per germline. The CDR3 bases are TGCGCCAGCAGCCAAGAATCAAGAGGGACTTCGAAAGAGACCCAGTACTTC. The encoded protein is CASSQESRGTSKETQYF.